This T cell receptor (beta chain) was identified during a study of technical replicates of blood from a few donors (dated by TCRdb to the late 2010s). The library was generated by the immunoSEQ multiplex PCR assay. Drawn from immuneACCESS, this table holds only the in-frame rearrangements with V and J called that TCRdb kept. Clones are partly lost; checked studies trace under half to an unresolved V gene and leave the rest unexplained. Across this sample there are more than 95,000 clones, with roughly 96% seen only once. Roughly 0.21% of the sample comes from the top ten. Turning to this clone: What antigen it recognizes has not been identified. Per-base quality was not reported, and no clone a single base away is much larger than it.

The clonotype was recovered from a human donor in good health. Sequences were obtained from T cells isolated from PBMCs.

The nucleotide sequence reads TGTGCCAGCACCCCACAGGGAAGGGATACGCAGTATTTT. Translated, this gives CASTPQGRDTQYF. This chain joins TRBV7-9 to TRBJ2-3; D gene: possibly TRBD1, on 6 matching bases. The CDR3 measures 13 amino acids from cysteine to phenylalanine. The kept DNA is CDR3 alone, 39 bases in frame from the first base. Per the germline V gene (reference sequence), SEHNR is the CDR1 and FQNEAQ is the CDR2. The junction shows trimming of 7 bases on V and 6 bases on J, plus 14 bases between the germline ends.